The clone carrying this T cell receptor beta chain was counted at least ten times. Its antigen is not identified. Trimming removed 6 bases from V and 3 bases from J, with 21 bases in between. The germline CDR1 and CDR2 sequences are DFQATT and SNEGSKA (reference sequence). The CDR3 is made up of 15 amino acids. Via MiXCR, TCRdb re-called the reads, giving one row per CDR3 protein. The data show some 19,000 distinct CDR3 sequences, with around a fifth seen just once and more than 0.7% held by the top ten. This record comes from a study of lung T cells in sarcoidosis with Löfgren's syndrome. Study context: Repertoire analyses centered on Löfgren's syndrome patients.

Regarding the study as a whole: Multiple Löfgren's syndrome patients reportedly shared TRAV12-1 and TRBV2 CDR3 motifs, suggesting public CD4+ TCRs. Recognition of an unidentified sarcoidosis antigen was only suggested. Löfgren's syndrome patients reportedly showed greatest TRAV12-1 and TRBV2 expansion versus controls.

Sequencing used CD4+ T cells from bronchoalveolar lavage. The chain links TRBV20-1 to TRBJ2-7, with D perhaps TRBD1 or TRBD2 (5 bases each). The TCR was taken from a human donor with sarcoidosis (Löfgren's syndrome or another form), or a control subject (not recorded which). The CDR3 DNA reads as TGCAGTGCCGTAACGGGGCTACCCGCGTTCTACGAGCAGTACTTC. Protein: CSAVTGLPAFYEQYF.